Each of the 4 T cell receptor beta chains below was sequenced from the same sample in a study of cytomegalovirus exposure and HLA in healthy donors. Sequencing was performed with immunoSEQ multiplex PCR; in TCRdb, only in-frame clones are kept and a portion is missing. The sample holds 150,000 or so clones; roughly nine tenths are singletons and the top ten take around 3.4%. Sample: PBMCs. Receptors originate from a woman aged 18-29 years in good health and CMV-seropositive.

The chain recombines TRBV27 with TRBJ2-1; D is uncertain. Trimming pared 0 bases from V and 0 bases from J, leaving 9 bases between. CDR3 length: 16 residues. Germline lookup yields CDR1 MNHEY and CDR2 SMNVEV (reference sequence). The CDR3 loop reads CASSLSARSSYNEQFF. CDR3 nucleotide sequence: TGTGCCAGCAGTTTATCTGCGCGGAGCTCCTACAATGAGCAGTTCTTC.

This clone has just a few counts. The genes are TRBV30 and TRBJ2-1; tentative D call: TRBD1 (6 bases). V was pared by 7 bases and J by 8 bases, with 15 bases between. The CDR3 is 12 residues long. In germline, CDR1 is GTSNPN, CDR2 SVGIG (reference sequence). The CDR3 is CALNPQGHEQFF. Here the CDR3 DNA reads TGTGCCTTGAACCCACAGGGCCATGAGCAGTTCTTC.

In nucleotides, the CDR3 is TGTGCCAGCAGCTACTACAGGGGCCCAGCGGGAAACACCATATATTTT. This translates into CASSYYRGPAGNTIYF. This chain links TRBV11-3 with TRBJ1-3; TRBD1 matches 7 bases. Germline CDR1 reads SGHNT; CDR2 reads YENEEA. V was clipped by 4 bases and J by 4 bases; unmatched bases: 10. This CDR3 has 16 residues.

The chain is built from TRBV9 and TRBJ2-7, with D possibly TRBD2 on 6 matching bases. The CDR3 covers 16 residues. Germline V CDR1 and CDR2: SGDLS, YYNGEE. V shed 0 bases and J shed 4 bases, with 17 bases lying between them. This CDR3 reads CASSVGPGGSGYEQYF. The CDR3, as DNA: TGTGCCAGCAGCGTAGGTCCTGGGGGGTCTGGGTACGAGCAGTACTTC.